One sample yielded the 32 T cell receptor beta chains listed below, sequenced in a study of T cells in Graves' hyperthyroidism and ophthalmopathy. TCR beta CDR3 regions were amplified from RNA transcripts. A first-round RT-PCR of the TCR CDR3 used the HTBI primer set. From the multiplex PCR reads, TCRdb called clonotypes with MiXCR, one entry per CDR3 protein. The table includes around 300,000 distinct CDR3 sequences, approximately 15% detected once. The specimen was blood. These receptor sequences come from a woman younger than 45 with Graves' hyperthyroidism.

This clonotype was counted only a few times. The rearrangement uses TRBV20-1 and TRBJ2-7, with TRBD2 identical over 12 bases. This CDR3 has 17 amino acids. Germline CDR1 is DFQATT and CDR2 is SNEGSKA (reference sequence). The junction had 10 bases not matched to a gene; V was cut back by 0 bases and J by 4 bases. CDR3 in amino acids: CSARDLGGLAGLYEQYF. Written as DNA, the CDR3 is TGCAGTGCTAGAGATCTAGGGGGACTAGCGGGCCTATACGAGCAGTACTTC.

This clonotype was seen ten or more times. The chain is built from TRBV28 and TRBJ2-3, with TRBD2 identical over 7 bases. The ends lost 2 bases at V and 7 bases at J; junction bases unmatched: 6. CDR1 is MDHEN and CDR2 is SYDVKM in the germline V gene. CDR3 length equals 14 residues. This CDR3 reads CASSLASGPYTQYF. The CDR3 nucleotides read TGTGCCAGCAGTTTAGCTAGCGGACCTTATACGCAGTATTTT.

This clonotype was picked up many times. The chain uses TRBV28 and TRBJ1-3; 7 positions agree with TRBD1. Germline V gene sequence: CDR1 MDHEN, CDR2 SYDVKM. V dropped 2 bases and J dropped 0; count of bases not matched to a gene: 4. CDR3 length: 16 amino acids. The DNA for the CDR3 is TGTGCCAGCAGTTTACTAAGGGACAGCTCTGGAAACACCATATATTTT. Encoded protein: CASSLLRDSSGNTIYF.

This clonotype was detected ten times or more. The V call is TRBV27, the J call TRBJ2-6; D ambiguous. This CDR3 spans 13 amino acids. The germline V gene has CDR1 MNHEY and CDR2 SMNVEV (reference sequence). V was clipped by 5 bases and J by 2 bases, with 4 bases between them. The CDR3 DNA reads as TGTGCCAGCAGTCCCCCTGGGGCCAACGTCCTGACTTTC. Translated: CASSPPGANVLTF.

This clonotype was seen a few times. This chain uses TRBV19 with TRBJ2-2; the D is unclear. Trimming took off 3 bases at V and 6 bases at J, with 8 bases between the two ends. The CDR3 is made up of 13 amino acids. Germline loops: CDR1 LNHDA, CDR2 SQIVND (reference sequence). This CDR3 is CASSINSAGELFF. CDR3 coding DNA: TGTGCCAGTAGTATTAACAGCGCCGGGGAGCTGTTTTTT.

This clonotype was counted ten times or more. This chain connects TRBV12-3 or TRBV12-4 to TRBJ1-4; possibly TRBD1 for D (5 bases). This CDR3 comprises 12 residues. Trimming took off 8 bases at V and 10 bases at J, with 14 bases between the two ends. This CDR3 reads CASGLVGGKLFF. Here the CDR3 DNA reads TGTGCCAGCGGTCTCGTGGGGGGAAAACTGTTTTTT.

This clonotype was seen a handful of times. J is TRBJ2-1 and V is TRBV10-3, with 10 bases lining up with TRBD2. Germline V gene sequence: CDR1 ENHRY, CDR2 SYGVKD. V was pared by 3 bases and J by 4 bases, with 18 bases of the junction left unmatched. The CDR3 runs 20 residues. CDR3: CAISDRGSSGSLTGYNEQFF. The CDR3 bases are TGTGCCATCAGTGATCGTGGCTCTAGCGGGAGCTTGACGGGGTACAATGAGCAGTTCTTC.

Ten or more counts support this clonotype. The chain recombines TRBV2 with TRBJ2-7; D unresolved. The length of the CDR3 is 15 residues. The germline V gene encodes CDR1 SNHLY and CDR2 FYNNEI. V was shortened by 5 bases and J by 5 bases, with 19 bases between the two germline ends. CDR3 in DNA: TGTGCCAGCAGTCCGGGTGTGATTCGGGTGGACGAGCAGTACTTC. Translated, it gives CASSPGVIRVDEQYF.

This clonotype was observed a handful of times. The genes are TRBV30 and TRBJ1-2; D might be TRBD1 (5 bases). This CDR3 has 14 residues. Deletions cut 0 bases from V and 4 bases from J, with 12 bases between. The germline V gene encodes CDR1 GTSNPN and CDR2 SVGIG (reference sequence). This CDR3 reads CAWSVMGERYGYTF. The CDR3 nucleotides read TGTGCCTGGAGTGTGATGGGGGAACGCTATGGCTACACCTTC.

In this sample, this clonotype turned up a few times. The chain carries TRBV25-1 and TRBJ2-2; tentative D call: TRBD1 (5 bases). The ends were cut back, 7 bases at V and 1 base at J, with 10 bases in the middle. The germline CDR1 and CDR2 sequences are MGHDK and SYGVNS. The CDR3 covers 14 residues. CDR3: CASTGRMNTGELFF. CDR3 sequence (DNA): TGTGCCAGCACAGGGCGGATGAACACCGGGGAGCTGTTTTTT.

There are many counts of this clonotype. The rearrangement links TRBV6-2 or TRBV6-3 to TRBJ2-1; 12 bases agree with TRBD2. The trim removed 5 bases at V and 3 bases at J, leaving 11 bases unmatched. The CDR3 loop spans 18 amino acids. The V gene's germline CDR1 is MNHEY and CDR2 SVGEGT. The chain's CDR3 is CASSLTSGSPSYYNEQFF. Here the CDR3 DNA reads TGTGCCAGCAGTCTGACTAGCGGGAGTCCGTCTTACTACAATGAGCAGTTCTTC.

This clonotype showed up many times. V and J are TRBV5-8 and TRBJ2-3, with 7 nucleotides matching TRBD2. The CDR3 runs 15 residues. CDR1 and CDR2 (germline): SGHTS, YDEGEE. The V segment lost 2 bases and the J segment 4 bases; nucleotides outside the gene matches: 7. In DNA form, the CDR3 reads TGTGCCAGCAGCTTACCCAGCGGGATTGCAGATACGCAGTATTTT. The encoded protein is CASSLPSGIADTQYF.

A few counts support this clonotype. The rearrangement joins TRBV9 to TRBJ1-3; D is unclear. V gave up 0 bases and J gave up 2 bases, with 9 bases separating them. The germline V gene has CDR1 SGDLS and CDR2 YYNGEE. CDR3 length: 15 amino acids. CDR3 sequence reads: CASSVETGPGNTIYF. In DNA, the CDR3 is TGTGCCAGCAGCGTAGAGACCGGCCCTGGAAACACCATATATTTT.

This clonotype was picked up many times. This chain uses TRBV30 with TRBJ2-2, with TRBD2 matching over 11 bases. After removal of 4 bases from V and 5 bases from J, the junction contained 3 bases not matched to a gene. Germline CDR1 GTSNPN, CDR2 SVGIG (reference sequence). This CDR3 region has 14 residues. The CDR3 nucleotides read TGTGCCTGGACTAGACTAGCGGGGACCGGGGAGCTGTTTTTT. It codes for CAWTRLAGTGELFF.

This clonotype was picked up a small number of times. J is TRBJ1-6 and V is TRBV9; D is ambiguous. V was pared by 3 bases and J by 4 bases, with 8 bases between. The CDR3 is 14 amino acids. Germline-derived CDR1 and CDR2 are SGDLS and YYNGEE. The CDR3 DNA is TGTGCCAGCAGCGGGGAAGGTTATAATTCACCCCTCCACTTT. Its translation is CASSGEGYNSPLHF.

This clonotype has more than one count but fewer than ten. The J gene is TRBJ2-3, the V gene TRBV6-2 or TRBV6-3; weak D call: TRBD1 (5 bases). The CDR3 runs 14 residues. V gave up 10 bases and J gave up 4 bases, with 18 bases separating them. CDR1 and CDR2 from the germline V gene are MNHEY and SVGEGT. CDR3 residues: CAIRAPHPSDTQYF. The CDR3 DNA is TGTGCCATCAGGGCTCCACACCCTTCAGATACGCAGTATTTT.

This clonotype was recorded many times. The gene calls are TRBV15 and TRBJ2-1, with 10 bases identical to TRBD2. Germline V gives CDR1 LNHNV, CDR2 YYDKDF (reference sequence). This CDR3 comprises 14 residues. V lost 9 bases and J lost 5; bases outside the gene matches: 7. The chain's CDR3 is CATSAAGGNNEQFF. The CDR3 nucleotides are TGTGCCACTTCCGCAGCGGGAGGGAACAATGAGCAGTTCTTC.

This clonotype was seen more than once but under ten times. J is TRBJ2-7 and V is TRBV30; tentatively, D is TRBD1 (5 bases). V was trimmed by 4 bases and J by 2 bases, leaving 21 bases between them. Germline assignment: CDR1 GTSNPN and CDR2 SVGIG (reference sequence). The CDR3 is 16 amino acids. The CDR3 region has the DNA TGTGCCTGGACCCGAAAGGTAGGGGATCTTGCCTACGAGCAGTACTTC. This translates into CAWTRKVGDLAYEQYF.

This clonotype appeared a single time. The DNA for the CDR3 is TGTGCCAGCACCCCACAGGGGCCCGGGGAGCTGTTTTTT. This sequence encodes CASTPQGPGELFF. The genes are TRBV6-1 and TRBJ2-2, with 7 bases matching TRBD1. CDR1 MNHNS and CDR2 SASEGT come from the germline V gene. The CDR3 loop spans 13 amino acids. The ends lost 7 bases at V and 6 bases at J; junction bases unmatched: 5.

Ten or more counts support this clonotype. The chain uses TRBV20-1 and TRBJ2-3; 12 nucleotides align to TRBD2. Germline V lookup: CDR1 DFQATT, CDR2 SNEGSKA (reference sequence). The length of the CDR3 is 17 residues. The ends lost 6 bases at V and 1 base at J; junction bases unmatched: 11. This chain's CDR3 is CSAGSRLAGVGTDTQYF. The CDR3 coding sequence is TGCAGTGCGGGAAGTCGACTAGCGGGAGTCGGCACAGATACGCAGTATTTT.

The chain carries TRBV20-1 and TRBJ2-7, with no clear D. The V gene lost 6 bases and the J gene lost 4 bases, with 19 bases spanning the gap. The length of the CDR3 is 14 residues. CDR1 and CDR2 (germline): DFQATT, SNEGSKA (reference sequence). The CDR3 region is CSAHELVRGYEQYF. CDR3 nucleotide sequence: TGCAGTGCGCACGAGCTAGTCCGCGGATACGAGCAGTACTTC.

CDR3 sequence: CSVDSGGRTDTQYF. CDR3 bases: TGCAGCGTTGATTCGGGGGGCAGAACAGATACGCAGTATTTT. The chain joins TRBV29-1 to TRBJ2-3, with D maybe TRBD2 (7 bases). V lost 3 bases and J 3 bases, leaving 13 bases between the germline ends. The germline V gene has CDR1 SQVTM and CDR2 ANQGSEA. The CDR3 has 14 residues.

This clonotype has a count of ten or more. V gene TRBV20-1 combines with J gene TRBJ1-5; no reliable D call. Trimming pared 2 bases from V and 5 bases from J, leaving 16 bases between. CDR3 size: 15 residues. Germline loops: CDR1 DFQATT, CDR2 SNEGSKA (reference sequence). The CDR3 loop is CSARLNEEADQPQHF. The CDR3 coding sequence is TGCAGTGCTAGACTGAACGAAGAAGCAGATCAGCCCCAGCATTTT.

There are many counts of this clonotype. Here the CDR3 reads CASSVLSVDEQFF. The CDR3, as DNA: TGTGCCAGCAGCGTTCTGTCGGTCGATGAGCAGTTCTTC. The chain employs TRBV9 and TRBJ2-1; D remains unclear. The CDR3 runs to 13 residues. The ends were cut back, 2 bases at V and 8 bases at J, with 11 bases in the middle. Germline values: CDR1 SGDLS, CDR2 YYNGEE. The variable domain in full, with the rest retrieved from reference TRBV9 and TRBJ2-1, is DSGVTQTPKHLITATGQRVTLRCSPRSGDLSVYWYQQSLDQGLQFLIQYYNGEERAKGNILERFSAQQFPDLHSELNLSSLELGDSALYFCASSVLSVDEQFFGPGTRLTVL.

This clonotype has more than one count but fewer than ten. The chain links TRBV3-1 to TRBJ2-7; D perhaps matches TRBD2 (5 bases). V lost 1 base to trimming and J lost 0 bases, with 13 bases between them. Germline-derived CDR1 and CDR2 are LGHDT and YNNKEL (reference sequence). CDR3 size: 16 residues. CDR3 residues: CASSQGGGGSSYEQYF. For the CDR3, the DNA is TGTGCCAGCAGCCAAGGGGGTGGAGGAAGCTCCTACGAGCAGTACTTC.

The J gene is TRBJ2-7, the V gene TRBV5-4; maybe TRBD2 (6 bases). Trimming removed 0 bases at V and 0 bases at J, with 13 bases between. This CDR3 comprises 16 residues. Germline CDR1 SGHNT, CDR2 YYREEE (reference sequence). In DNA, the CDR3 is TGTGCCAGCAGCTTGGCTGGGAGGACCCCCTCCTACGAGCAGTACTTC. Encoded protein: CASSLAGRTPSYEQYF.

The chain employs TRBV15 and TRBJ2-2; TRBD1 is a possible D gene (5 bases). V gave up 0 bases and J gave up 6 bases, with 20 bases separating them. The CDR3 is 18 residues long. Germline CDR1 and CDR2: LNHNV and YYDKDF (reference sequence). The CDR3 here is CATSRDSPGPGYSGELFF. CDR3 bases: TGTGCCACCAGCAGAGATTCCCCAGGGCCCGGATATTCCGGGGAGCTGTTTTTT.

The rearrangement links TRBV2 to TRBJ2-3; 12 nucleotides line up with TRBD2. Germline values: CDR1 SNHLY, CDR2 FYNNEI. Trimming cost V 7 bases and J 3 bases; bases outside gene matches: 8. CDR3 length: 16 amino acids. This CDR3 reads CASTGSLAGGTDTQYF. The CDR3 nucleotides are TGTGCCAGCACTGGATCCCTAGCGGGAGGGACAGATACGCAGTATTTT.

The sample holds a few counts of this clonotype. The V and J genes are TRBV6-1 and TRBJ2-7, with a possible D match to TRBD1 (6 bases). The CDR3 spans 14 residues. The V gene's germline CDR1 is MNHNS and CDR2 SASEGT. Trimming left V 6 bases short and J 0 bases short, with 12 bases between. DNA for the CDR3: TGTGCCAGCAGGATAGGACAGAGCTCCTACGAGCAGTACTTC. The encoded protein is CASRIGQSSYEQYF.

The sample holds many counts of this clonotype. This chain uses TRBV12-3 or TRBV12-4 with TRBJ2-2, with 8 bases lining up with TRBD2. This CDR3 has 16 residues. V gave up 10 bases and J gave up 8 bases; unmatched junction bases: 18. The CDR3 DNA is TGTGCCACCCGGTGGGCGACTAGCGAAAAAAGTGGGGAGCTGTTTTTT. This encodes CATRWATSEKSGELFF.

This clonotype occurred many times. The chain uses TRBV20-1 and TRBJ1-1; TRBD1 might be the D (6 bases). This CDR3 spans 12 amino acids. V lost 6 bases and J 3 bases, leaving 11 bases between the germline ends. The germline gives CDR1 DFQATT, CDR2 SNEGSKA (reference sequence). CDR3 protein: CSAPDRHTEAFF. The CDR3 bases are TGCAGTGCCCCGGACAGACACACTGAAGCTTTCTTT.

This clonotype has ten or more counts. The rearrangement links TRBV27 to TRBJ1-1; D gene ambiguous. The germline V gene encodes CDR1 MNHEY and CDR2 SMNVEV (reference sequence). This CDR3 has 14 residues. The ends were cut back, 4 bases at V and 1 base at J, with 10 bases in the middle. The CDR3 sequence is CASSSWGSNTEAFF. CDR3 DNA sequence: TGTGCCAGCAGTTCTTGGGGTTCGAACACTGAAGCTTTCTTT.